These 15 T cell receptor beta chains share one sample of origin, sequenced in a study of tumour-infiltrating T cells in Burkitt lymphoma. Sequencing was performed with immunoSEQ multiplex PCR; in TCRdb, only in-frame clones are kept and a portion is missing. This sample yields about a thousand clones, of which around 82% are seen a single time; approximately 35% belongs to the top ten. Material for sequencing was tumor tissue. These receptors were collected from a human donor with Burkitt lymphoma. Some clones in this sample may be carry-over from other donors' samples.

The sample holds a few counts of this clone. This chain links TRBV5-4 with TRBJ2-2; D perhaps matches TRBD1 (5 bases). The CDR3 has 15 residues. V shed 4 bases and J shed 6 bases, with 16 bases lying between them. Germline loops: CDR1 SGHNT, CDR2 YYREEE (reference sequence). DNA of the CDR3: TGTGCCAGCAGCCCCGACAGAAATGGTCCCGGGGAGCTGTTTTTT. Translated: CASSPDRNGPGELFF.

The J gene is TRBJ2-7, the V gene TRBV18; D not certain. Trimming shortened V by 3 bases and J by 0 bases, and 3 bases separated the two germline ends. Per the germline V gene, CDR1 is KGHSH and CDR2 is LQKENI. There are 12 residues in the CDR3. The CDR3 here is CASSPASYEQYF. Here the CDR3 DNA reads TGTGCCAGCTCACCCGCCTCCTACGAGCAGTACTTC. The complete variable domain, with remaining parts taken from reference TRBV18 and TRBJ2-7, reads NAGVMQNPRHLVRRRGQEARLRCSPMKGHSHVYWYRQLPEEGLKFMVYLQKENIIDESGMPKERFSAEFPKEGPSILRIQQVVRGDSAAYFCASSPASYEQYFGPGTRLTVT.

V and J are TRBV27 and TRBJ2-2; tentative D call: TRBD2 (7 bases). Germline V CDR1 and CDR2: MNHEY, SMNVEV (reference sequence). Trimming left V 6 bases short and J 4 bases short, with 15 bases between. The CDR3 contains 15 residues. CDR3 in amino acids: CASSQRGAGTGELFF. CDR3 sequence (DNA): TGTGCCAGCAGCCAACGGGGGGCGGGCACCGGGGAGCTGTTTTTT.

The chain recombines TRBV5-4 with TRBJ2-5; D is tentatively TRBD1 or TRBD2 (5 bases each). This CDR3 spans 15 amino acids. V lost 4 bases, J lost 2 bases, and 15 bases lay in between. Germline values: CDR1 SGHNT, CDR2 YYREEE (reference sequence). DNA of the CDR3: TGTGCCAGCAGCCTAGGGGAGCGGTTACAAGAGACCCAGTACTTC. Amino acids: CASSLGERLQETQYF.

The V gene is TRBV15, the J gene TRBJ2-6; 7 bases align to TRBD1. Germline V lookup: CDR1 LNHNV, CDR2 YYDKDF (reference sequence). Trimming took 4 bases from V and 4 from J; bases not matched to a gene: 10. This CDR3 has 17 residues. Here the CDR3 DNA reads TGTGCCACCAGCAATGGGGGAACAGGGGACGGGGCCAACGTCCTGACTTTC. Translating it yields CATSNGGTGDGANVLTF.

CDR3 nucleotides: TGTGCCAGCAGCTTTGGCGGATCCACAGATACGCAGTATTTT. This sequence encodes CASSFGGSTDTQYF. J is TRBJ2-3 and V is TRBV5-4; D ambiguous. With 2 bases removed from V and 2 bases from J, the gap between germline ends came to 9 bases. The CDR3 totals 14 residues. Germline loops: CDR1 SGHNT, CDR2 YYREEE (reference sequence).

V and J are TRBV7-9 and TRBJ2-7; 8 positions agree with TRBD1. CDR3 length: 14 amino acids. With V trimmed by 7 bases and J by 3 bases, 8 bases remained unmatched. Germline CDR1 reads SEHNR; CDR2 reads FQNEAQ (reference sequence). The CDR3 sequence: CASTDRQGFYEQYF. In nucleotides, the CDR3 is TGTGCCAGCACCGACAGACAGGGGTTCTACGAGCAGTACTTC.

The rearrangement links TRBV9 to TRBJ2-3; 8 positions agree with TRBD2. The CDR3 totals 16 residues. CDR1 and CDR2 (germline): SGDLS, YYNGEE. J gave up 1 base and V 0 bases, and 4 bases lay outside the gene matches. The CDR3 reads CASSVGVSGGTDTQYF. The CDR3 DNA sequence: TGTGCCAGCAGCGTAGGGGTTAGCGGGGGCACAGATACGCAGTATTTT.

V is TRBV28 and J is TRBJ2-7; 14 positions agree with TRBD2. Germline CDR1 reads MDHEN; CDR2 reads SYDVKM. The CDR3 has 18 residues. The V gene end was trimmed by 4 bases and the J gene end by 4 bases; junction bases not matched to a gene: 12. CDR3 bases: TGTGCCAGCAGTTATCCCCTCGGGACTAGCGGGAGTTCGTACGAGCAGTACTTC. It yields the protein CASSYPLGTSGSSYEQYF.

The chain uses TRBV4-1 and TRBJ2-3; TRBD2 is a possible D gene (5 bases). With 0 bases removed from V and 1 base from J, the gap between germline ends came to 8 bases. Germline V gene lookup returns CDR1 MGHRA and CDR2 YSYEKL. The CDR3 has 15 amino acids. For the CDR3, the DNA is TGCGCCAGCAGCCAAGAGGAGCGGCGCACAGATACGCAGTATTTT. Amino acids: CASSQEERRTDTQYF.

J is TRBJ2-2 and V is TRBV9, with 8 bases that match TRBD2. Trimming cost V 4 bases and J 7 bases; bases outside gene matches: 12. The CDR3 is made up of 16 amino acids. Germline CDR1 SGDLS, CDR2 YYNGEE. CDR3 nucleotide sequence: TGTGCCAGCAGCTCAGAAGAGCGGGAGATCGTCGGGGAGCTGTTTTTT. Its translation is CASSSEEREIVGELFF.

The chain is built from TRBV12-5 and TRBJ1-1; no clear D. Deletions cut 9 bases from V and 0 bases from J, with 14 bases between. The CDR3 covers 14 residues. Germline V CDR1 and CDR2: LGHNT, FRNRAP. The CDR3 sequence: CASLNSDMNTEAFF. DNA for the CDR3: TGTGCTAGCCTGAACAGTGATATGAACACTGAAGCTTTCTTT.

J is TRBJ1-5 and V is TRBV6-6; TRBD1 matches at 7 bases. The length of the CDR3 is 16 residues. The V segment lost 5 bases and the J segment 3 bases; nucleotides outside the gene matches: 10. The germline V gene has CDR1 MNHNY and CDR2 SVGAGI (reference sequence). CDR3 residues: CASSQPSGGVNQPQHF. The CDR3 DNA reads as TGTGCCAGCAGTCAACCCTCAGGGGGGGTCAATCAGCCCCAGCATTTT.

The J gene is TRBJ1-4, the V gene TRBV20-1, with D uncertain. The germline V gene encodes CDR1 DFQATT and CDR2 SNEGSKA (reference sequence). The ends were cut back, 3 bases at V and 8 bases at J, with 7 bases in the middle. The CDR3 has 11 residues. The DNA of the CDR3 is TGCAGTGCTAGCTCTTACGAAAAACTGTTTTTT. Protein product: CSASSYEKLFF.

This chain connects TRBV15 to TRBJ1-5; unclear D gene. The germline V gene has CDR1 LNHNV and CDR2 YYDKDF (reference sequence). With 1 base removed from V and 2 bases from J, the gap between germline ends came to 9 bases. The CDR3 runs to 15 residues. DNA of the CDR3: TGTGCCACCAGCAGAGTATGGGCTGGCAATCAGCCCCAGCATTTT. Translated: CATSRVWAGNQPQHF.